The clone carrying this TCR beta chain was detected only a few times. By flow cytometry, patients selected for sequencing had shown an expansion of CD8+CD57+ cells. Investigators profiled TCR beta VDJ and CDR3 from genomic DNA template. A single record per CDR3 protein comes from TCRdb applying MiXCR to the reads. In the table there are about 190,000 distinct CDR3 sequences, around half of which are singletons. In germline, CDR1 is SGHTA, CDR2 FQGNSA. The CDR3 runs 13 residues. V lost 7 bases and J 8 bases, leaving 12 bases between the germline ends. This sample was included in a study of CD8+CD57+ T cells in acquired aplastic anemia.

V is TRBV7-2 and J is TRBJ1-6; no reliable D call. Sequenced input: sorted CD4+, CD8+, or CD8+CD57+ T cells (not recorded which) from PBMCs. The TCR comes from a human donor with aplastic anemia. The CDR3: CASNGRRYSPLHF. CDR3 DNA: TGTGCCAGCAACGGACGTAGATATTCACCCCTCCACTTT.